Below are 15 T cell receptor beta chains sequenced from a single sample in a study of CD8 T cells in ankylosing spondylitis. One entry per CDR3 protein results from TCRdb running MiXCR on the 5' RACE reads. The sample holds 150,000 to 200,000 distinct CDR3 sequences; around 32% are singletons and the top ten take 4.5% to 6%. Specimen: synovial fluid, either unsorted or a sorted T cell fraction (not recorded which). These receptors all stem from a male donor with ankylosing spondylitis.

This clonotype was observed at least ten times. For the CDR3, the DNA is TGTGCCAGCAAATCACCGGGACAGGGGAACTCCTACGAGCAGTACTTC. The encoded protein is CASKSPGQGNSYEQYF. This chain connects TRBV2 to TRBJ2-7; 10 bases are a match to TRBD1. CDR1 is SNHLY and CDR2 is FYNNEI in the germline V gene. Trimming removed 7 bases from V and 0 bases from J; junction bases left unmatched: 9. The CDR3 covers 16 residues.

This clonotype was counted only a few times. The chain is built from TRBV29-1 and TRBJ2-7; no reliable D call. The germline V and J ends were trimmed by 6 bases and 0 bases, with 6 bases remaining between them. This CDR3 has 11 residues. Per the germline V gene, CDR1 is SQVTM and CDR2 is ANQGSEA. The CDR3 spells CSVRFSYEQYF. CDR3 DNA sequence: TGCAGCGTGCGGTTCTCCTACGAGCAGTACTTC.

In its sample, this clonotype was seen a few times. This CDR3 reads CSARAPLATYEQYF. CDR3 DNA sequence: TGCAGTGCTAGAGCGCCACTGGCCACCTACGAGCAGTACTTC. The chain recombines TRBV20-1 with TRBJ2-7; D uncertain. Germline V gene sequence: CDR1 DFQATT, CDR2 SNEGSKA (reference sequence). V lost 1 base to trimming and J lost 2 bases, with 12 bases between them. The CDR3 runs 14 residues.

The chain employs TRBV6-5 and TRBJ1-3; no reliable D call. Germline CDR1 and CDR2: MNHEY and SVGAGI. Trimming removed 2 bases from V and 0 bases from J, with 5 bases in between. The CDR3 contains 14 residues. The CDR3 DNA is TGTGCCAGCAGTTACGACAACTCTGGAAACACCATATATTTT. It codes for CASSYDNSGNTIYF.

This clonotype has only a few counts. The J gene is TRBJ1-2, the V gene TRBV29-1; 7 positions match TRBD1. The length of the CDR3 is 12 residues. Germline V gene sequence: CDR1 SQVTM, CDR2 ANQGSEA. V gave up 3 bases and J gave up 4 bases; unmatched junction bases: 2. CDR3 sequence reads: CSVETGSYGYTF. Here the CDR3 DNA reads TGCAGCGTTGAGACAGGGTCCTATGGCTACACCTTC.

The V call is TRBV18, the J call TRBJ1-1; D not resolved. The CDR3 runs 15 residues. V was shortened by 2 bases and J by 3 bases, with 13 bases between the two germline ends. Per germline, CDR1 KGHSH and CDR2 LQKENI. The CDR3 bases are TGTGCCAGCTCACCAACTCTGGGAAAGGACACTGAAGCTTTCTTT. The encoded protein is CASSPTLGKDTEAFF.

The chain joins TRBV29-1 to TRBJ2-5, with D unclear. CDR1 and CDR2 from the germline V gene are SQVTM and ANQGSEA. The CDR3 has 12 residues. Trimming took off 3 bases at V and 1 base at J, with 6 bases between the two ends. The chain's CDR3 is CSVENFQETQYF. The CDR3 coding sequence is TGCAGCGTTGAGAACTTCCAAGAGACCCAGTACTTC. Looking up the rest from reference TRBV29-1 and TRBJ2-5 gives the full variable domain: SAVISQKPSRDICQRGTSLTIQCQVDSQVTMMFWYRQQPGQSLTLIATANQGSEATYESGFVIDKFPISRPNLTFSTLTVSNMSPEDSSIYLCSVENFQETQYFGPGTRLLVL.

There are many counts of this clonotype. The chain combines TRBV7-2 with TRBJ2-3; 10 bases align to TRBD2. Germline loops: CDR1 SGHTA, CDR2 FQGNSA. This CDR3 region has 16 residues. V shed 5 bases, J shed 8 bases, and the junction held 13 bases outside the gene matches. CDR3 amino acids: CASSLLSGRDKTTQYF. The CDR3 DNA follows: TGTGCCAGCAGCCTATTAAGCGGGAGGGACAAAACTACGCAGTATTTT.

CDR3 loop: CASSFGDRGAETQYF. The CDR3 DNA reads TGTGCCAGCAGTTTTGGTGACAGGGGCGCGGAGACCCAGTACTTC. This chain connects TRBV28 to TRBJ2-5; 8 bases map to TRBD1. CDR1 MDHEN and CDR2 SYDVKM come from the germline V gene. This CDR3 is built from 15 residues. J was trimmed by 5 bases and V by 3 bases; bases with no gene match: 8. The variable domain in full, with the rest retrieved from reference TRBV28 and TRBJ2-5, is DVKVTQSSRYLVKRTGEKVFLECVQDMDHENMFWYRQDPGLGLRLIYFSYDVKMKEKGDIPEGYSVSREKKERFSLILESASTNQTSMYLCASSFGDRGAETQYFGPGTRLLVL.

The genes are TRBV7-2 and TRBJ1-1, with 7 bases identical to TRBD1. CDR3 size: 14 residues. Germline CDR1 is SGHTA and CDR2 is FQGNSA. The junction had 11 bases not matched to a gene; V was cut back by 7 bases and J by 6 bases. The CDR3 nucleotides read TGTGCCAGCATCAAAAAGACAGGGATAGCTGAAGCTTTCTTT. Amino acids: CASIKKTGIAEAFF.

This clonotype was detected a few times. This sequence joins TRBV29-1 and TRBJ2-1, with unresolved D. Germline V gene lookup returns CDR1 SQVTM and CDR2 ANQGSEA. The CDR3 contains 13 residues. Trimming took 8 bases from V and 2 from J, leaving 13 bases between them. The CDR3 reads CSFVGGTYNEQFF. The CDR3 DNA is TGCAGCTTCGTGGGTGGGACCTACAATGAGCAGTTCTTC.

This clonotype was recorded at least ten times. This chain links TRBV20-1 with TRBJ2-1; D possibly corresponds to TRBD2 (5 bases). Germline values: CDR1 DFQATT, CDR2 SNEGSKA (reference sequence). Trimming took off 5 bases at V and 1 base at J, with 9 bases between the two ends. The CDR3 is 13 amino acids. DNA of the CDR3: TGCAGTGCTCGGACGGGATCCTACAATGAGCAGTTCTTC. Its translation is CSARTGSYNEQFF.

V gene TRBV7-2 combines with J gene TRBJ2-3; no clear D. The V end lost 5 bases, the J end lost 6 bases, and 15 bases lay between the germline ends. The CDR3 contains 14 residues. Germline loops: CDR1 SGHTA, CDR2 FQGNSA. In nucleotides, the CDR3 is TGTGCCAGCAGCATACTGAGGACGGCTGATACGCAGTATTTT. As protein: CASSILRTADTQYF. The variable domain in full, with the rest retrieved from reference TRBV7-2 and TRBJ2-3, is GAGVSQSPSNKVTEKGKDVELRCDPISGHTALYWYRQSLGQGLEFLIYFQGNSAPDKSGLPSDRFSAERTGGSVSTLTIQRTQQEDSAVYLCASSILRTADTQYFGPGTRLTVL.

There are a few counts of this clonotype. The rearrangement uses TRBV10-3 and TRBJ2-1; D remains unclear. The germline V and J ends were trimmed by 7 bases and 3 bases, with 7 bases remaining between them. Germline lookup yields CDR1 ENHRY and CDR2 SYGVKD. The length of the CDR3 is 12 residues. The CDR3 loop is CAINTGYNEQFF. The DNA of the CDR3 is TGTGCCATCAATACCGGCTACAATGAGCAGTTCTTC.

The CDR3 region is CASSLRLSRDTQYF. In DNA, the CDR3 is TGTGCCAGCAGCCTTAGACTTTCGAGAGATACGCAGTATTTT. The chain joins TRBV7-2 to TRBJ2-3; no definite D call. With 5 bases removed from V and 5 bases from J, the gap between germline ends came to 14 bases. CDR3 size: 14 residues. Germline assignment: CDR1 SGHTA and CDR2 FQGNSA. The full variable domain, completed using reference TRBV7-2 and TRBJ2-3, is GAGVSQSPSNKVTEKGKDVELRCDPISGHTALYWYRQSLGQGLEFLIYFQGNSAPDKSGLPSDRFSAERTGGSVSTLTIQRTQQEDSAVYLCASSLRLSRDTQYFGPGTRLTVL.